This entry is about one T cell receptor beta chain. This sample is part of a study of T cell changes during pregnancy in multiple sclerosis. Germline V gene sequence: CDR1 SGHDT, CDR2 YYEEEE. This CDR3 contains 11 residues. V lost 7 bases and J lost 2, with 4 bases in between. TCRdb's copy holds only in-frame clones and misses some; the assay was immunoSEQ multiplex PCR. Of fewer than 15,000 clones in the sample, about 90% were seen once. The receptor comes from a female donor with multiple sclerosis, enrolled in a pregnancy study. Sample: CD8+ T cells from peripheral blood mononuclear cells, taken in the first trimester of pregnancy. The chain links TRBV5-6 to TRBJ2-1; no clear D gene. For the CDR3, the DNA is TGTGCCAGCGGAGCCTACAATGAGCAGTTCTTC. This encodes CASGAYNEQFF.